The rows below give T cell receptor beta chains drawn from one sample of a study of CD8+ T cells in alopecia areata. Measured with immunoSEQ multiplex PCR; TCRdb has only the in-frame clones, and not every one. Counted here are about 42,000 clones, roughly two thirds occurring once; the ten biggest clones make up about a fifth. Specimen: CD8+ T cells sorted from blood, collected at week 4, from a patient treated with tofacitinib. The receptors stem from a human donor with alopecia areata. Each CDR3 is given with its conserved first and last residue.

V: TRBV30; J: TRBJ1-5; CDR3: CAWSRQGNQPQHF
V: TRBV29-1; J: TRBJ2-2; CDR3: CSAELNTGELFF
V: TRBV7-9; J: TRBJ1-2; CDR3: CASSLETRARRCYGYTF
V: TRBV15; J: TRBJ2-1; CDR3: CATSGGTGGNEQFF
V: TRBV30; J: TRBJ1-1; CDR3: CAWSVMDTEAFF
V: TRBV27; J: TRBJ1-5; CDR3: CASSDGQGPQPQHF
V: TRBV30; J: TRBJ2-2; CDR3: CAWSGDSPSAGELFF
V: TRBV30; J: TRBJ1-1; CDR3: CAWSVGGGTEAFF
V: TRBV15; J: TRBJ2-7; CDR3: CATRANRGNSYEQYF
V: TRBV29-1; J: TRBJ1-2; CDR3: CSVPGLNGGNYGYTF
V: TRBV29-1; J: TRBJ1-2; CDR3: CSVQNRDLGYGYTF
V: TRBV9; J: TRBJ2-6; CDR3: CASSVSGGANVLTF
V: TRBV29-1; J: TRBJ2-7; CDR3: CSADDRDEQYF
V: TRBV19; J: TRBJ2-7; CDR3: CASSIGTGNEQYF
V: TRBV29-1; J: TRBJ2-7; CDR3: CSVRTLVPSEDF
V: TRBV15; J: TRBJ2-6; CDR3: CATSRDRASRANVLTF
V: TRBV6-6; J: TRBJ1-2; CDR3: CASSPSPRSNYGYTF
V: TRBV27; J: TRBJ2-3; CDR3: CASTSQTIGGAGGRTDTQYF
V: TRBV29-1; J: TRBJ1-1; CDR3: CSAIRDTEAFF